This T cell receptor beta chain was captured by sequencing in a study of technical replicates of blood from several donors. The CDR3 loop spans 14 amino acids. The V end lost 0 bases, the J end lost 2 bases, and 7 bases lay between the germline ends. The germline V gene has CDR1 MNHEY and CDR2 SVGAGI. The table came from immunoSEQ multiplex PCR; TCRdb's copy has only in-frame clones and leaves some out. This sample has 87,000 or so clones, with 95% found just once. The sequenced sample was T cells isolated from PBMCs. V and J are TRBV6-5 and TRBJ1-2; unclear D gene. The TCR originated in a human donor in good health. The CDR3: CASSYSEQNYGYTF. In DNA, the CDR3 is TGTGCCAGCAGTTACTCGGAACAGAACTATGGCTACACCTTC.